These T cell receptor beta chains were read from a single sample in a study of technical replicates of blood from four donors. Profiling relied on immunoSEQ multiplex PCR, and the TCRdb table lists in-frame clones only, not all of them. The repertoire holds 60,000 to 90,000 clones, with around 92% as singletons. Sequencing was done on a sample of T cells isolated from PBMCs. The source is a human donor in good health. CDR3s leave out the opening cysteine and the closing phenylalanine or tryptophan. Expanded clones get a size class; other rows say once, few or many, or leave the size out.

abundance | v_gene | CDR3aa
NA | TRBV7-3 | ASSPQVFSYEQY
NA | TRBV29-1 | SYSQGMGQPQH
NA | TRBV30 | AWSELAGDTDTQY
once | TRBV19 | ASTPSEGFQTQY
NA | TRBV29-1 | SVGAGGYEQY
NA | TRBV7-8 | ASSPWTQLNTEAF
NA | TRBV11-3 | ASSSLPGGFTDTQY
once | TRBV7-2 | ASSSRDTNTIY
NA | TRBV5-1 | ASTLGQVNTGELF
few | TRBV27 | ASRVLNRGTEAF
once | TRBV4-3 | ASSHTGGYGYT
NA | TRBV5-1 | ASSFGYEQY
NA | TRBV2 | ASSGGDYSYEQY
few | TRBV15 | ATYPGGALGYT
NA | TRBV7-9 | ASSPAGTSPGDTQY
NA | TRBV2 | ASSHKEPTGFNQPQH
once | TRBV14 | ASSQETGEDYNEQF
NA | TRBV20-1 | SAKTVVEAF
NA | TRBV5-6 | ASSPGPGDSNQPQH
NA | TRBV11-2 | ASSLSFEDEQY
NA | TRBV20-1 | SVSPGDGYT
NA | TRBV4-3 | ASSPTGGFGTDTQY
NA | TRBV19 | ASSWGTGAYEQY
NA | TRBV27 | ASTEFFGTEAF